These 26 T cell receptor beta chains originate from one sample sequenced in a study of blood T cell repertoires in COVID-19. Sequencing used immunoSEQ multiplex PCR; TCRdb keeps in-frame clones, though not all of them. The table records approximately 240,000 clones, 80% to 85% of them present only once. Sequencing input: peripheral blood. These receptors came from a woman aged 60-70 years who had recovered from COVID-19.

The rearrangement joins TRBV3-1 (or the pseudogene TRBV3-2) to TRBJ1-2; 9 bases fit TRBD1. The CDR3 totals 14 residues. V shed 4 bases and J 5 bases; nucleotides not matched to a gene: 5. CDR1 LGHDT and CDR2 YNNKEL come from the germline V gene (reference sequence). CDR3 DNA sequence: TGTGCCAGCAGCCGCACCGGGACAGGGTATGGCTACACCTTC. This codes for CASSRTGTGYGYTF.

The chain uses TRBV19 and TRBJ2-5; 11 bases are a match to TRBD2. The CDR3 is made up of 15 amino acids. The germline V gene encodes CDR1 LNHDA and CDR2 SQIVND (reference sequence). With V trimmed by 3 bases and J by 7 bases, 7 bases remained unmatched. The CDR3 region is CASSMGLAERLTQYF. The CDR3 bases are TGTGCCAGTAGTATGGGACTAGCGGAGAGACTGACCCAGTACTTC.

V usage is TRBV5-4 and J usage is TRBJ2-1; TRBD2 matches at 10 bases. The CDR3 is made up of 12 amino acids. The ends lost 3 bases at V and 15 bases at J; junction bases unmatched: 6. Germline lookup yields CDR1 SGHNT and CDR2 YYREEE (reference sequence). As DNA, the CDR3 is TGTGCCAGCAGCTCAGCTAGCGGGGGTTGGTTCTTC. It specifies CASSSASGGWFF.

This rearrangement joins TRBV11-2 to TRBJ2-7, with 7 positions matching TRBD1. The CDR3 runs 14 residues. J was trimmed by 0 bases and V by 8 bases; bases with no gene match: 7. Germline assignment: CDR1 SGHAT and CDR2 FQNNGV. The CDR3 reads CASPTGASSYEQYF. The DNA of the CDR3 is TGTGCCAGCCCCACAGGGGCAAGCTCCTACGAGCAGTACTTC.

Concerning this clone: A junction boundary mismatches the germline segment, possibly from a read error. V is TRBV7-7 and J is TRBJ1-2; D is undetermined. CDR3 length equals 19 residues. Germline CDR1 is SSHAT and CDR2 is FNYEAQ (reference sequence). CDR3 bases: TGTGCTAGCAGCTTATGGTGGAGAGTTTACCCGAGAGTTAACTATGGCTACACCTTC. Translation: CASSLWWRVYPRVNYGYTF.

In DNA, the CDR3 is TGTGCCAGTAGTATATCGCCGGGGAGTAACTATGGCTACACCTTC. Protein product: CASSISPGSNYGYTF. J is TRBJ1-2 and V is TRBV19; D call uncertain. CDR1 is LNHDA, CDR2 SQIVND, per germline (reference sequence). This CDR3 comprises 15 residues. With 2 bases removed from V and 1 base from J, the gap between germline ends came to 11 bases.

The chain carries TRBV19 and TRBJ1-5, with no clear D. Trimming cost V 3 bases and J 9 bases, with 12 bases left between them. CDR1 LNHDA and CDR2 SQIVND come from the germline V gene (reference sequence). The CDR3 is 13 residues long. The DNA for the CDR3 is TGTGCCAGTAGTATTCAGGAGGATCGGCCCCAGCATTTT. Protein: CASSIQEDRPQHF.

This clone came up once. The chain uses TRBV4-3 and TRBJ2-7; no definite D call. The V end was cut by 0 bases, the J end by 2 bases, with 14 bases between. This CDR3 region has 16 residues. CDR1 is LGHNA, CDR2 YSLEER, per germline. In DNA form, the CDR3 reads TGCGCCAGCAGCCAAGATCTTCAGAACCTCGCCTACGAGCAGTACTTC. Amino acid sequence: CASSQDLQNLAYEQYF.

The chain has TRBV25-1 and TRBJ2-7; a possible D gene is TRBD1 (6 bases). Germline CDR1 is MGHDK and CDR2 is SYGVNS. The CDR3 extends over 12 amino acids. V lost 7 bases and J 2 bases, leaving 9 bases between the germline ends. In DNA form, the CDR3 reads TGTGCCAGCACCGGACAGCCCTACGAGCAGTACTTC. Residues: CASTGQPYEQYF.

The chain has TRBV11-2 and TRBJ1-4, with D perhaps matching TRBD1 (5 bases). The V gene lost 5 bases and the J gene lost 1 base, with 8 bases spanning the gap. The CDR3 length is 14 residues. Looked up from germline, CDR1 is SGHAT and CDR2 is FQNNGV. The CDR3 spells CASSATVTNEKLFF. For the CDR3, the DNA is TGTGCCAGCAGCGCGACAGTAACTAATGAAAAACTGTTTTTT.

V and J are TRBV18 and TRBJ2-7, with TRBD1 identical over 8 bases. The CDR3 length is 14 residues. Germline V CDR1 and CDR2: KGHSH, LQKENI. V dropped 2 bases and J dropped 5; count of bases not matched to a gene: 5. CDR3 sequence: CASSPARGLDEQYF. CDR3 coding DNA: TGTGCCAGCTCACCAGCCAGGGGGCTTGACGAGCAGTACTTC.

This rearrangement joins TRBV18 to TRBJ2-7; 9 bases agree with TRBD2. The CDR3 covers 15 residues. The V and J ends lost 3 bases and 2 bases, in that order; junction bases with no gene match: 5. The germline V gene has CDR1 KGHSH and CDR2 LQKENI. Here the CDR3 reads CASSPNSGGTYEQYF. CDR3 bases: TGTGCCAGCTCACCGAATAGCGGGGGAACCTACGAGCAGTACTTC. Variable domain in full (rest from reference TRBV18 and TRBJ2-7): NAGVMQNPRHLVRRRGQEARLRCSPMKGHSHVYWYRQLPEEGLKFMVYLQKENIIDESGMPKERFSAEFPKEGPSILRIQQVVRGDSAAYFCASSPNSGGTYEQYFGPGTRLTVT.

V and J are TRBV4-1 and TRBJ1-5, with a possible D match to TRBD1 (6 bases). Germline assignment: CDR1 MGHRA and CDR2 YSYEKL. The CDR3 runs 16 residues. Trimming pared 0 bases from V and 1 base from J, leaving 10 bases between. CDR3 loop: CASSQEGQGSNQPQHF. DNA for the CDR3: TGCGCCAGCAGCCAAGAAGGGCAGGGGAGCAATCAGCCCCAGCATTTT.

V gene TRBV3-1 (or the pseudogene TRBV3-2) combines with J gene TRBJ1-1; 7 nucleotides align to TRBD1. The ends lost 6 bases at V and 0 bases at J; junction bases unmatched: 10. There are 16 residues in the CDR3. Per germline, CDR1 LGHDT and CDR2 YNNKEL (reference sequence). CDR3 nucleotides: TGTGCCAGCAGACTGGACAGGATGGGGGTGAACACTGAAGCTTTCTTT. It is translated as CASRLDRMGVNTEAFF.

The V gene is TRBV11-2, the J gene TRBJ2-2; 9 bases line up with TRBD1. The junction had 2 bases not matched to a gene; V was cut back by 5 bases and J by 4 bases. Germline V gene lookup returns CDR1 SGHAT and CDR2 FQNNGV. This CDR3 comprises 14 residues. CDR3 DNA sequence: TGTGCCAGCAGCCTGGGACAGGGCACCGGGGAGCTGTTTTTT. It yields the protein CASSLGQGTGELFF.

The chain carries TRBV4-3 and TRBJ2-3; D is perhaps TRBD1 (6 bases). The CDR3 is 15 amino acids. The V gene lost 1 base and the J gene lost 0 bases, with 8 bases spanning the gap. Germline CDR1 reads LGHNA; CDR2 reads YSLEER. CDR3 nucleotide sequence: TGCGCCAGCAGCCAAGCAGGGGTGAGCACAGATACGCAGTATTTT. It codes for CASSQAGVSTDTQYF.

The rearrangement links TRBV5-1 to TRBJ2-1; 7 positions agree with TRBD1. This CDR3 region has 14 residues. With V trimmed by 3 bases and J by 10 bases, 10 bases remained unmatched. Germline lookup yields CDR1 SGHRS and CDR2 YFSETQ. The CDR3 region has the DNA TGCGCCAGCAGCTCCCTTGAAGGGGGCCGAGAGCAGTTCTTC. Protein: CASSSLEGGREQFF.

This clone was found once. V usage is TRBV9 and J usage is TRBJ1-2, with D perhaps matching TRBD1 (5 bases). CDR1 and CDR2 (germline): SGDLS, YYNGEE. This CDR3 region has 15 residues. The V end was cut by 3 bases, the J end by 8 bases, with 20 bases between. For the CDR3, the DNA is TGTGCCAGCAGCGAGGGGTCATCATCGGGAGAGGGCTACACCTTC. Its protein is CASSEGSSSGEGYTF.

The chain is built from TRBV4-1 and TRBJ2-3; D not certain. CDR1 and CDR2 from the germline V gene are MGHRA and YSYEKL. The germline V and J ends were trimmed by 1 base and 8 bases, with 13 bases remaining between them. This CDR3 spans 14 amino acids. The CDR3, as DNA: TGCGCCAGCAGCCAAGTCCTCCGAGTCGGTACGCAGTATTTT. Its protein product is CASSQVLRVGTQYF.

In this sample, this clone turned up once. J is TRBJ1-1 and V is TRBV28, with 8 bases fitting TRBD1. Germline V lookup: CDR1 MDHEN, CDR2 SYDVKM. The length of the CDR3 is 16 residues. J was trimmed by 0 bases and V by 5 bases; bases with no gene match: 8. The CDR3: CASSPPGTGMNTEAFF. The CDR3 bases are TGTGCCAGCAGTCCCCCCGGGACAGGTATGAACACTGAAGCTTTCTTT.

This rearrangement joins TRBV5-4 to TRBJ2-7; 8 nucleotides line up with TRBD1. This CDR3 comprises 15 residues. V lost 0 bases, J lost 7 bases, and 9 bases stayed unmatched. The V gene's germline CDR1 is SGHNT and CDR2 YYREEE (reference sequence). The CDR3 DNA reads as TGTGCCAGCAGCTTGGAGGCAGGGGGCCGAAGGGAGCAGTACTTC. It specifies CASSLEAGGRREQYF.

V gene TRBV25-1 combines with J gene TRBJ1-2; tentative D call: TRBD1 (6 bases). Trimming removed 1 base from V and 6 bases from J, with 12 bases in between. The CDR3 loop spans 14 amino acids. The germline V gene encodes CDR1 MGHDK and CDR2 SYGVNS. This chain's CDR3 is CASSEWGGGHGYTF. The CDR3 DNA reads as TGTGCCAGCAGTGAATGGGGGGGCGGTCATGGCTACACCTTC.

This chain uses TRBV29-1 with TRBJ1-6, with D possibly TRBD1 on 5 matching bases. CDR1 SQVTM and CDR2 ANQGSEA come from the germline V gene. Trimming removed 7 bases from V and 8 bases from J, with 18 bases in between. The CDR3 extends over 14 amino acids. CDR3 bases: TGCAGCGCTAAGTGGGGCGCTAGGGATTCACCCCTCCACTTT. Encoded protein: CSAKWGARDSPLHF.

This chain uses TRBV19 with TRBJ2-7; D ambiguous. The CDR3 sequence is 14 residues long. The V gene's germline CDR1 is LNHDA and CDR2 SQIVND (reference sequence). V lost 4 bases, J lost 5 bases, and 15 bases lay in between. The CDR3 DNA reads TGTGCCAGTAGTACCGGGTCTTCAAACGACGAGCAGTACTTC. It encodes CASSTGSSNDEQYF. Variable domain in full (rest from reference TRBV19 and TRBJ2-7): DGGITQSPKYLFRKEGQNVTLSCEQNLNHDAMYWYRQDPGQGLRLIYYSQIVNDFQKGDIAEGYSVSREKKESFPLTVTSAQKNPTAFYLCASSTGSSNDEQYFGPGTRLTVT.

The rearrangement uses TRBV7-6 and TRBJ2-2; D is uncertain. Germline V gene sequence: CDR1 SGHVS, CDR2 FNYEAQ. The CDR3 is 11 residues long. Trimming pared 10 bases from V and 4 bases from J, leaving 7 bases between. The CDR3 sequence is CATLLTGELFF. The CDR3 DNA follows: TGTGCCACCTTACTCACCGGGGAGCTGTTTTTT.

V gene TRBV19 combines with J gene TRBJ2-6; the D is unclear. The CDR3 loop spans 18 amino acids. V lost 2 bases and J 0 bases, leaving 14 bases between the germline ends. Germline V gene lookup returns CDR1 LNHDA and CDR2 SQIVND (reference sequence). The CDR3 sequence: CASSISRFGHSGANVLTF. CDR3 in DNA: TGTGCCAGTAGTATATCCCGATTCGGTCACTCTGGGGCCAACGTCCTGACTTTC. Variable domain in full (rest from reference TRBV19 and TRBJ2-6): DGGITQSPKYLFRKEGQNVTLSCEQNLNHDAMYWYRQDPGQGLRLIYYSQIVNDFQKGDIAEGYSVSREKKESFPLTVTSAQKNPTAFYLCASSISRFGHSGANVLTFGAGSRLTVL.